This T cell receptor beta chain derives from a study of read filtering for tumor transcriptome and immune sequencing. Study information: 8 or 9 patients were R-ISS I, some 15 were R-ISS II, roughly 7 were R-ISS III. Whole-transcriptome libraries were prepared after DNase treatment. Overall study results and limits: Approximately 87% of IR-seq clonotypes had a single read, yet these held roughly 3.7% of reads.

Sampling of bone marrow took place during active disease in every patient. Molecular barcoded adaptors covering alpha/delta and beta/gamma chains were used on approximately 400 ng RNA. TCRdb re-derived calls from the reads in MiXCR, one entry per CDR3 protein. The sample yields 75,000 to 90,000 distinct CDR3 sequences, roughly 12% seen once. This clonotype has ten or more counts. What it recognizes is unknown. The junction had 7 bases not matched to a gene; V was cut back by 3 bases and J by 5 bases. The CDR3 is made up of 15 amino acids. Germline loops: CDR1 MDHEN, CDR2 SYDVKM. The source of this sequence is a donor over 35 with multiple myeloma. The genes are TRBV28 and TRBJ1-1; 9 bases line up with TRBD1. Specimen: a population of CD138-negative cells sorted from bone marrow. CDR3 protein: CASSFSNRGRTEAFF. The CDR3 DNA reads TGTGCCAGCAGTTTCTCCAACAGGGGGCGGACTGAAGCTTTCTTT.